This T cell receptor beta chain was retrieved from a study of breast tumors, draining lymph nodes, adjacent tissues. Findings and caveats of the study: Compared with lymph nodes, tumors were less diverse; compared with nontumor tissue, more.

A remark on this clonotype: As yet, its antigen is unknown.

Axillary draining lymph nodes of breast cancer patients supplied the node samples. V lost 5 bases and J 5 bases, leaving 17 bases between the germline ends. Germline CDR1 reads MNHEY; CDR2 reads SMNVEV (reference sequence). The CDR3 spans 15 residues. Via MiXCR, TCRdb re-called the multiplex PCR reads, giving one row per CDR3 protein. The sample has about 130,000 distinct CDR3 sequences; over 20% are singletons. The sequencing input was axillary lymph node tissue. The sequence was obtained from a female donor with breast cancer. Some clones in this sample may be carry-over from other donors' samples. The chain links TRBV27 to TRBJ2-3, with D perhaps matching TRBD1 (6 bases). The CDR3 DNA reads TGTGCCAGCAGTACCAGGACAGCTGGCAGAGATACGCAGTATTTT. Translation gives CASSTRTAGRDTQYF.